The sequence of this T cell receptor beta chain was determined in a study of Graves' ophthalmopathy and Graves' hyperthyroidism. Study summary: The term stable hyperthyroidism indicated an absence of ophthalmopathy within 18 months of follow-up.

Study-level points and caveats: The majority of expanded thyroid clonotypes above 0.001 frequency also occurred in blood.

Among the hyperthyroidism patients, all were newly diagnosed, aged 18 to 65, with under 2 months' duration. In this cohort, patients with other autoimmune diseases, uncontrolled infections, pregnancy or lactation were excluded. RNA transcripts yielded amplified TCR beta CDR3 regions. An opening RT-PCR round employed HTBI primers and preceded a second-round multiplex PCR. TCRdb ran MiXCR on the multiplex PCR reads and lists one entry per CDR3 protein. This table holds around 590,000 distinct CDR3 sequences, roughly 39% found once. This clonotype was recorded many times. The antigen is unknown. The ends lost 6 bases at V and 1 base at J; junction bases unmatched: 1. CDR1 and CDR2 from the germline V gene are SNHLY and FYNNEI. The CDR3 extends over 14 amino acids.

Sequencing was performed on peripheral blood or thyroid tissue (not recorded which). The TCR comes from an adult man with Graves' hyperthyroidism. The rearrangement uses TRBV2 and TRBJ1-3; 9 bases are a match to TRBD1. This CDR3 reads CASRGTGSGNTIYF. CDR3 in DNA: TGTGCCAGCAGGGGGACAGGGTCTGGAAACACCATATATTTT.